Below, one T cell receptor (beta chain) is given with its context. This clone was seen more than once but under ten times. Its antigen is not yet known. Base qualities are not recorded, but no much larger clone differs from it by a single base. The cohort was made up of 500 to 850 healthy bone marrow donors. At the time of sampling, every cohort member was nominally healthy, though immune exposures that went unrecorded were likely present. The donor was CMV seropositive and was included in the group of some 290 seropositive cohort members. Every donor gave a peripheral blood sample, and the peripheral blood mononuclear cells from that sample were used for TCR beta sequencing. Genomic DNA was extracted from the blood cell samples with the Qiagen DNeasy Blood Extraction Kit. This sample is drawn from a study of cytomegalovirus exposure and HLA in healthy donors (TCRdb year 2017). About the investigation overall: In an earlier analysis of fewer than 750 of the donors, less than 350 Gb of sequence data and some 120 million unique TCR beta sequences from roughly 200 million T cells were reported. Rather than drawing on any new phenotypic data, the later analysis identified candidate immune exposures from TCR beta sequences and the way those sequences occurred across donors. HLA typing covered class I and class II loci at four-digit resolution. In addition to the first cohort of roughly 670 subjects, a separate validation cohort of approximately 130 different subjects was used. An earlier analysis of approximately 500 of the donors applied high-throughput TCR beta sequencing to assess whether each TCR beta V gene segment acted as functional or pseudogenic. To predict cytomegalovirus infection status, the study brought together high-throughput TCR immunosequencing, statistical association of individual TCRs with disease status, and machine learning. Across roughly 420 genotyped donors of the cohort, an average of about 250,000 unique TCR beta nucleotide sequences per donor were sequenced, and roughly 18% of those sequences were non-productive. The number of typed donors differed by locus: about 620-640 for A, B, C, DRB1 and DQB1; some 500 for DQA1; 606 for DPA1; and roughly 450 for DPB1. Donor age, sex, ethnicity and CMV serostatus were compiled together with the repertoire data. Of the roughly 400 genotyped donors, roughly 85% fell in the genetic ancestry cluster associated with self-reported Caucasian donors. The study aimed to test whether cataloging public T cell receptors could reveal signatures of past pathogen exposure. In a later genetic analysis, genome-wide SNP genotypes for about three fifths of the 666 donors were used, and that subset was treated as a discovery cohort. All discovery cohort repertoires had been generated using a single sequencing platform. To study patterns of TCR occurrence, a later analysis re-analyzed previously published TCR beta repertoires from around 670 donors and added high-resolution HLA genotyping. The study profiled the T cell repertoires of 666 subjects by immunosequencing and related them to cytomegalovirus serostatus. About 280 gigabases of sequencing data and around 90 million unique TCR sequences made up an early release that covered approximately 700 HLA-typed donors. Four to six DR-DQ haplotypes were handled as single units for association and clustering, since linkage in the cohort was strong. Findings and caveats that apply to the study as a whole: A group of highly shared sequence variants was considered likely to be a technical artifact of the sequencing pipeline. A further reported finding was that TCR beta sequences accurately predicted the HLA-A and HLA-B alleles for most subjects in the first cohort. A few of the identified cytomegalovirus-associated TCR beta chains were confirmed in vitro to be specific for cytomegalovirus antigens. A later analysis found that most CMV-associated TCR beta chains appeared HLA-restricted, with HLA associations seemingly driven largely by CMV exposure. Presence/absence analyses assumed roughly uniform sequencing depth across donors, an assumption that may not hold. V-gene and J-gene trimming of TCR beta chains was associated with a missense DCLRE1C variant in a later genetic analysis, and the association was replicated in an independent cohort. Approximately 18 rarely observed V segments, including chromosome 9 orphons, were excluded from the earlier analysis of approximately 500 of the donors because counts were too low. In the study, some 160 TCR beta chains were listed as associated with cytomegalovirus. The authors suggested that the approach could potentially be extended to other disease states and immunological phenotypes. In a later genetic analysis, fewer N-insertions in productive TCRs were reported among donors in an Asian-associated ancestry cluster than the roughly 700-donor mean. For the cohort, immune exposure information was limited to CMV serostatus. While some public TCRs were present in many individuals, most TCR sequences turned up only very rarely across donors. Because HLA typing was unavailable for some donors at each locus, only the typed subset was used in association tests. In a later analysis, the rate of TCR association differed among HLA loci, with DRB1 alleles having the most associated TCRs and HLA-C alleles having the fewest. The 87-base-pair reads could not distinguish some IMGT-functional V segments, including TRBV6-2 and TRBV6-3, so those segments were excluded. A later analysis found that HLA-associated TCR beta chains were more clonally expanded and had lower generation probabilities than equally common non-associated chains. The classifier was reported to diagnose cytomegalovirus status with high specificity and sensitivity in both the original and validation cohorts. Linkage disequilibrium might explain the correlated functional status among segregating V segments, but an unknown experimental factor could not be ruled out. When HLA alleles, especially DR and DQ, strongly co-occurred, attributing TCR associations to individual alleles was difficult. Broadly in line with IMGT annotations, most TCR beta V segments showed up in productive rearrangements about 87% or about 30% of the time in an earlier analysis of several hundred of the donors. At a false discovery rate of 0.05, a later analysis linked some 17,000 TCR beta sequences to specific HLA alleles. A later analysis reported that several top co-occurrence clusters appeared linked to parvovirus B19, influenza, CMV and Epstein-Barr virus. This cohort had only TCR beta chains sequenced, and the lack of alpha or paired-chain data limited which features could be detected.

The protocol used for the library was the immunoSEQ multiplex PCR assay. For the multiplex PCR, a mixture combining 60 forward primers for TCR Vbeta segments and 13 reverse primers for TCR Jbeta segments was used. The CDR3 region of rearranged TCR beta genes was amplified from genomic DNA by a multiplex PCR assay. Amplified TCR beta libraries were sequenced as 87-base-pair reads on the Illumina HiSeq System. The authors' pipeline ran thus. Across the roughly 640 repertoires, a later analysis counted about 81 million unique TCR beta chains, 9 million to 14 million of which were shared by at least two donors. Raw reads were error-corrected and collapsed into unique sequences by a nearest-neighbor algorithm in which closely related sequences were merged to remove PCR and sequencing errors. V, D and J gene segments were assigned by aligning CDR3 sequences to IMGT reference sequences. For a sequence to be retained, a match of at least six nucleotides to both a V gene segment and a J gene segment was required. Rearrangements were called productive when the CDR3 lacked stop codons and stayed in frame with V and J; all others were non-productive. Following IMGT convention, CDR3 was defined as the stretch from the second conserved V-encoded cysteine up to the conserved J-encoded phenylalanine. In an earlier analysis of around 600 of the donors, sequences lacking an unambiguous match to a single V gene segment were excluded. An earlier analysis of 587 of the donors classified V segments as functional when productive rearrangements were above 56.7% and as segregating when the standard deviation between donors was above 5%. A statistical classification framework was built for diagnosing cytomegalovirus status from the catalog of TCR beta chain sequences. A later analysis assigned V and J genes by comparing TCR nucleotide sequences with IMGT/GENE-DB human TR gene sequences. A later analysis assigned CDR3 sequences and most-parsimonious VDJ recombination scenarios with the TCRdist pipeline. In a later analysis, each TCR beta chain was defined by its CDR3 amino acid sequence together with its V-gene family, and reads without a unique V-gene family were excluded. A later analysis removed 500 to 650 highly shared, low-generation-probability nucleotide sequences to deal with suspected cross-contamination and a sequencing artifact. For each public chain, a later analysis derived a clonal expansion index from normalized ranks of inferred template counts within each repertoire. In a later analysis, generation probabilities were computed using a VDJ recombination model fitted to out-of-frame rearrangements, and the results were checked against IGoR. Hypergeometric tests were used in a later analysis to score TCR-TCR, TCR-HLA and TCR-CMV co-occurrence, with a repertoire-size bias correction applied to the TCR pairs. False discovery rates were estimated in a later analysis by permuting HLA or CMV assignments 20 times. A later analysis grouped co-occurring TCRs with DBSCAN, adding TCRdist sequence similarity when clustering within HLA-allele-positive subsets. Co-occurrence clustering excluded repertoires with fewer than 30,000 or more than 120,000 public chains, plus five with anomalous nucleotide sharing. TCRdb obtained this table from immuneACCESS and retained in-frame rearrangements with V and J assigned. These tables miss some clones; where compared with another copy, unresolved V genes account for less than half of the shortfall, and the remainder is unexplained. V and J calls and clone size are copied from that table; D and trimming were computed from the DNA. The sample table lists 150,000 to 200,000 clones, around 79% of them with a count of one. Together, the top ten hold around 2.8% of the sample.

The CDR3 holds 15 amino acids from the cysteine to the phenylalanine. The entry retains the CDR3 DNA only, 45 bases that are in frame from base 1. CDR1 SGHTA and CDR2 FQGNSA are derived from the germline V gene. Cut back by 5 bases and 6 bases, the V and J ends lie 19 bases apart. The chain employs TRBV7-2 and TRBJ1-1, with the D segment identity uncertain. The TCR comes from a woman in her 40s in good health and CMV-seropositive. Input material: PBMCs. The sequenced DNA: TGTGCCAGCAGCCTTAGGAGGACCACGGACGCTGAAGCTTTCTTT. The resulting protein is CASSLRRTTDAEAFF.